This paragraph reports one T cell receptor beta chain. TCRdb reprocessed the 5' RACE reads via MiXCR and lists one record per CDR3 protein. The sample shows about 290,000 distinct CDR3 sequences, roughly 15% of them seen only once. J lost 4 bases, V lost 7 bases, and 9 bases had no gene match. Germline V lookup: CDR1 SGHVS, CDR2 FQNEAQ. This CDR3 spans 15 amino acids. This sample stems from a study of T-cell memory formation after mild COVID-19. This receptor was obtained from a man between 18 and 29 years old who had mild COVID-19 (a few samples of this study predate the infection). Cell type and time point are not known. The rearrangement joins TRBV7-8 to TRBJ2-5, with 10 bases lining up with TRBD1. Sequencing used PBMCs or a T cell subset sorted from them (not recorded which). The CDR3 sequence is CASTQDRGRRETQYF. The CDR3, as DNA: TGTGCCAGCACTCAAGACAGGGGGCGCCGAGAGACCCAGTACTTC. Full variable domain (outside the CDR3, taken from reference TRBV7-8 and TRBJ2-5): GAGVSQSPRYKVAKRGQDVALRCDPISGHVSLFWYQQALGQGPEFLTYFQNEAQLDKSGLPSDRFFAERPEGSVSTLKIQRTQQEDSAVYLCASTQDRGRRETQYFGPGTRLLVL.